Listed below are T cell receptor beta chains from one sample, sequenced in a study of shared clonotypes between healthy human individuals. Clones were read by immunoSEQ multiplex PCR, and TCRdb kept only the in-frame ones, dropping some. The table records 1.5 million to 2.5 million clones, around 96% of them present only once. Specimen: naive CD8+ T cells sorted from blood. These receptors originate from a man younger than 30 in good health. The CDR3 runs from the conserved cysteine through the conserved F or W. The D gene is left open where the match is weak. Where a row states a size, it is once, few, many or the class of an expanded clone; other rows omit it.

v_gene	j_gene	d_gene	abundance	CDR3nt	CDR3aa
TRBV4-3	TRBJ1-4	TRBD1	NA	TGCGCCAGCAGCCAAGATGGGACAGGGGAAGCTAATGAAAAACTGTTTTTT	CASSQDGTGEANEKLFF
TRBV5-6	TRBJ1-1	NA	NA	TGTGCCAGCAGCTTGGGAACAGGACTGAACACTGAAGCTTTCTTT	CASSLGTGLNTEAFF
TRBV5-6	TRBJ2-7	NA	NA	TGTGCCAGCAGCTGGGGACACTTAAGCTCCTACGAGCAGTACTTC	CASSWGHLSSYEQYF
TRBV30	TRBJ2-7	TRBD2	NA	TGTGCCTGGAGTAAGGGACTAGCGGGGGCTCACGAGCAGTACTTC	CAWSKGLAGAHEQYF
TRBV4-3	TRBJ2-1	NA	once	TGCGCCAGCAGCCAAGATCAGGGGATGAAGGATGAGCAGTTCTTC	CASSQDQGMKDEQFF
TRBV7-9	TRBJ2-7	NA	few	TGTGCCAGCAGCCCCTTGGGACCGGGCTACGAGCAGTACTTC	CASSPLGPGYEQYF
TRBV5-6	TRBJ2-7	NA	NA	TGTGCCAGCAGCTCGCCACCCGGGGCCGAATCCTACGAGCAGTACTTC	CASSSPPGAESYEQYF
TRBV7-9	TRBJ1-1	TRBD1	NA	TGTGCCAGCAGCTTAGGGCAGGGGGGGCCCAACACTGAAGCTTTCTTT	CASSLGQGGPNTEAFF
TRBV7-9	TRBJ2-2	NA	NA	TGTGCCAGCAGCCCCTCAACCGGGGAGCTGTTTTTT	CASSPSTGELFF
TRBV13	TRBJ2-7	NA	NA	TGTGCCAGCAGCCCTGAGGGGGGGACCTACGAGCAGTACTTC	CASSPEGGTYEQYF
TRBV9	TRBJ2-6	TRBD1	once	TGTGCCAGCAGCGCTCCGGGACAGGATTTCTCTGGGGCCAACGTCCTGACTTTC	CASSAPGQDFSGANVLTF
TRBV6-5	TRBJ2-7	TRBD2	NA	TGTGCCAGCAGTCCCGCGGGACTAGCACACGAGCAGTACTTC	CASSPAGLAHEQYF
TRBV27	TRBJ2-5	TRBD2	NA	TGTGCCAGCAGGGTAGTCGGGGGGGCCACCCAAGAGACCCAGTACTTC	CASRVVGGATQETQYF
TRBV11-2	TRBJ1-2	TRBD1	NA	TGTGCCAGCAGCTCCCGGGACAGCCCGGACACTAACTATGGCTACACCTTC	CASSSRDSPDTNYGYTF
TRBV7-9	TRBJ2-2	NA	NA	TGTGCCACCACGGGGGAGATGAACACCGGGGAGCTGTTTTTT	CATTGEMNTGELFF
TRBV2	TRBJ2-1	NA	NA	TGTGCCAGCAGCCCCTTTCCGGCTGAGGGTAATGAGCAGTTCTTC	CASSPFPAEGNEQFF
TRBV4-3	TRBJ2-7	TRBD1	NA	TGCGCCAGCAGCCGACTGACAGGGGGCGCGAACGAGCAGTACTTC	CASSRLTGGANEQYF
TRBV6-1	TRBJ2-1	NA	NA	TGTGCCAGCAGTGAAGACCGCTTCAGCTCCTACAATGAGCAGTTCTTC	CASSEDRFSSYNEQFF
TRBV5-1	TRBJ2-2	NA	NA	TGCGCCAGCGGATCCTCGGGCGTAACCGGGGAGCTGTTTTTT	CASGSSGVTGELFF
TRBV27	TRBJ1-2	NA	NA	TGTGCCAGCGGAAGAGTAGGGCTATTAAACTATGGCTACACCTTC	CASGRVGLLNYGYTF
TRBV4-1	TRBJ2-7	NA	NA	TGCGCCAGCAGCCAAGATTGGGCAGGGATCTACGAGCAGTACTTC	CASSQDWAGIYEQYF
TRBV14	TRBJ2-2	NA	NA	TGTGCCAGCAGCCAGGTGAACACCGGGGAGCTGTTTTTT	CASSQVNTGELFF
TRBV2	TRBJ1-1	NA	NA	TGTGCCAGCAGTGACAGGGGTGAAGCTTTCTTT	CASSDRGEAFF
TRBV6-5	TRBJ2-3	TRBD2	NA	TGTGCCAGCAGCCTAGCGGGGGACCCCCCAGATACGCAGTATTTT	CASSLAGDPPDTQYF
TRBV27	TRBJ1-5	TRBD1	NA	TGTGCCAGTCGGACAGGTGGTAGCAATCAGCCCCAGCATTTT	CASRTGGSNQPQHF
TRBV6-5	TRBJ2-2	NA	NA	TGTGCCAGCAGTTACTCCCTCACCGGGGAGCTGTTTTTT	CASSYSLTGELFF
TRBV7-8	TRBJ2-7	NA	NA	TGTGCCAGCAGCTCACTGGAGGGAATACTTTACGAGCAGTACTTC	CASSSLEGILYEQYF
TRBV14	TRBJ2-1	NA	once	TGTGCCAGCAGTTATTTCAGGGCAAGCTCCTACAATGAGCAGTTCTTC	CASSYFRASSYNEQFF
TRBV15	TRBJ1-1	NA	NA	TGTGCCACCACCTGGAAAATTGGGAACACTGAAGCTTTCTTT	CATTWKIGNTEAFF
TRBV28	TRBJ2-2	NA	NA	TGTGCCAGCAGCTTATCCAGGGGGAGGGCCGGGGAGCTGTTTTTT	CASSLSRGRAGELFF
TRBV6-6	TRBJ2-7	NA	NA	TGTGCCAGCAGTTACTCTTCCGGGAAAGAGGACGAGCAGTACTTC	CASSYSSGKEDEQYF
TRBV11-3	TRBJ2-2	NA	NA	TGTGCCAGCAGCTTAGCACGGGGAAACACCGGGGAGCTGTTTTTT	CASSLARGNTGELFF
TRBV4-3	TRBJ2-1	NA	NA	TGCGCCAGCAGCCAAGGTAAAGGGCTGGACAATGAGCAGTTCTTC	CASSQGKGLDNEQFF
TRBV6-5	TRBJ1-1	NA	NA	TGTGCCAGCAGTGTGGGCTTGGTTCCCACTGAAGCTTTCTTT	CASSVGLVPTEAFF
TRBV13	TRBJ2-7	NA	NA	TGTGCCAGCACCATATCCGGGGGACTTTCTCGGGACGAGCAGTACTTC	CASTISGGLSRDEQYF